One sample yielded the 8 T cell receptor beta chains listed below, sequenced in a study of blood T cell repertoires in COVID-19. Profiled with immunoSEQ multiplex PCR; TCRdb holds only in-frame clones, not every one. Of about 150,000 clones listed, approximately 83% are singletons. Input material: peripheral blood. Receptor source: a woman aged 55 to 70 with COVID-19, enrolled during active disease.

The chain carries TRBV5-6 and TRBJ2-7, with TRBD1 matching over 8 bases. The junction had 4 bases not matched to a gene; V was cut back by 0 bases and J by 5 bases. The CDR3 is 14 residues long. Germline V gene sequence: CDR1 SGHDT, CDR2 YYEEEE. Written as DNA, the CDR3 is TGTGCCAGCAGCTTGGAGGACAGGGATAACGAGCAGTACTTC. Encoded protein: CASSLEDRDNEQYF. The full variable domain, its missing parts supplied by reference TRBV5-6 and TRBJ2-7, is DAGVTQSPTHLIKTRGQQVTLRCSPKSGHDTVSWYQQALGQGPQFIFQYYEEEERQRGNFPDRFSGHQFPNYSSELNVNALLLGDSALYLCASSLEDRDNEQYFGPGTRLTVT.

The gene calls are TRBV19 and TRBJ1-2; D not certain. Trimming removed 9 bases from V and 4 bases from J, with 18 bases in between. The CDR3 spans 14 residues. The germline gives CDR1 LNHDA, CDR2 SQIVND (reference sequence). CDR3 region: CASLKTGKTYGYTF. The CDR3 DNA follows: TGTGCCAGCCTGAAAACGGGGAAAACCTATGGCTACACCTTC.

The V and J genes are TRBV5-1 and TRBJ1-1; TRBD1 matches at 9 bases. The trim removed 3 bases at V and 2 bases at J, leaving 5 bases unmatched. Per germline, CDR1 SGHRS and CDR2 YFSETQ. There are 15 residues in the CDR3. The CDR3 reads CASSSPGQGNTEAFF. The DNA of the CDR3 is TGCGCCAGCAGCTCCCCGGGACAGGGTAACACTGAAGCTTTCTTT. Filled out from reference TRBV5-1 and TRBJ1-1, the complete variable domain reads KAGVTQTPRYLIKTRGQQVTLSCSPISGHRSVSWYQQTPGQGLQFLFEYFSETQRNKGNFPGRFSGRQFSNSRSEMNVSTLELGDSALYLCASSSPGQGNTEAFFGQGTRLTVV.

This chain uses TRBV7-9 with TRBJ1-1, with D tentatively TRBD1 (6 bases). CDR3 length: 15 residues. Germline V gene data show CDR1 as SEHNR and CDR2 as FQNEAQ (reference sequence). Trimming removed 5 bases from V and 3 bases from J, with 16 bases in between. In nucleotides, the CDR3 is TGTGCCAGCAGCCAGGGGAGGGGAGCGGACACTGAAGCTTTCTTT. Protein: CASSQGRGADTEAFF.

The rearrangement links TRBV14 to TRBJ2-5; TRBD2 matches at 14 bases. The trim removed 4 bases at V and 6 bases at J, leaving 4 bases unmatched. The germline V gene has CDR1 SGHDN and CDR2 FVKESK. This CDR3 has 15 amino acids. CDR3 bases: TGTGCCAGCAGCCTGGGGACTAGCGGGGGAAAGACCCAGTACTTC. Encoded protein: CASSLGTSGGKTQYF.

J is TRBJ1-1 and V is TRBV7-3; perhaps TRBD1 as D (6 bases). The length of the CDR3 is 21 residues. Trimming left V 1 base short and J 1 base short, with 28 bases between. Germline loops: CDR1 SGHTA, CDR2 FQGTGA. Here the CDR3 reads CASSLRDGWGRNAVPNTEAFF. In DNA, the CDR3 is TGTGCCAGCAGCTTAAGGGACGGATGGGGGCGGAACGCTGTGCCGAACACTGAAGCTTTCTTT.

The chain combines TRBV19 with TRBJ1-2; 7 bases line up with TRBD1. Germline lookup yields CDR1 LNHDA and CDR2 SQIVND (reference sequence). This CDR3 contains 15 residues. The junction had 14 bases not matched to a gene; V was cut back by 4 bases and J by 9 bases. CDR3 sequence reads: CASSKGDRAGWRYTF. CDR3 sequence (DNA): TGTGCCAGTAGTAAAGGAGACAGGGCTGGATGGCGCTACACCTTC.

The chain employs TRBV5-1 and TRBJ2-7, with 10 bases aligning to TRBD2. Germline CDR1 SGHRS, CDR2 YFSETQ. V shed 4 bases, J shed 3 bases, and the junction held 7 bases outside the gene matches. The CDR3 runs to 15 residues. CDR3 in DNA: TGCGCCAGCAGCGTGAGCGGGGGGGGAATCTACGAGCAGTACTTC. Translated, it gives CASSVSGGGIYEQYF.